The 14 T cell receptor beta chains below come from one sample, sequenced in a study of blood T cells in healthy people across ages. The second PCR ran roughly 6 to 12 cycles with a sample-barcoded 5' primer and J-beta primers. A single record per CDR3 protein comes from TCRdb applying MiXCR to the 5' RACE reads. The table includes about a million distinct CDR3 sequences, 45% to 60% detected once. Sequences were obtained from blood. These receptors all come from a woman aged 55-69 years in good health.

The V and J genes are TRBV7-9 and TRBJ2-7; 8 bases match TRBD1. This CDR3 has 15 residues. Trimming removed 5 bases from V and 4 bases from J; junction bases left unmatched: 10. CDR1 is SEHNR, CDR2 FQNEAQ, per germline (reference sequence). The DNA for the CDR3 is TGTGCCAGCAGCCGCGATGGGACAGGACGGTACGAGCAGTACTTC. Translated, it gives CASSRDGTGRYEQYF.

The V call is TRBV27, the J call TRBJ2-7; D is undetermined. Germline loops: CDR1 MNHEY, CDR2 SMNVEV (reference sequence). The CDR3 sequence is 14 residues long. Trimming stripped 0 bases from V and 4 bases from J, with 10 bases between. The CDR3 here is CASSLSIPGYEQYF. The CDR3 nucleotides read TGTGCCAGCAGTTTATCGATTCCTGGGTACGAGCAGTACTTC.

The CDR3 nucleotides read TGCAGTGCTAGAGGAGCCGGACAGGGGAGCACAGTATACACTGAAGCTTTCTTT. The encoded protein is CSARGAGQGSTVYTEAFF. The chain joins TRBV20-1 to TRBJ1-1; 9 nucleotides align to TRBD1. This CDR3 has 18 residues. Germline CDR1 reads DFQATT; CDR2 reads SNEGSKA (reference sequence). V was clipped by 1 base and J by 3 bases; unmatched bases: 15.

In its sample, this clonotype was seen once. The chain is built from TRBV6-6 and TRBJ1-5; TRBD1 agrees at 9 bases. Germline V gene data show CDR1 as MNHNY and CDR2 as SVGAGI (reference sequence). The CDR3 covers 15 residues. Trimming at V came to 2 bases and at J to 5 bases, leaving 4 bases not matched to a gene. CDR3 sequence reads: CASSYQDRGDQPQHF. CDR3 DNA sequence: TGTGCCAGCAGTTACCAGGACAGGGGAGATCAGCCCCAGCATTTT.

The CDR3 spells CAMHPTVDYYNEQFF. In DNA form, the CDR3 reads TGTGCCATGCACCCGACGGTAGACTACTACAATGAGCAGTTCTTC. V is TRBV27 and J is TRBJ2-1; maybe TRBD2 (5 bases). Trimming left V 10 bases short and J 3 bases short, with 19 bases between. The length of the CDR3 is 15 residues. Germline assignment: CDR1 MNHEY and CDR2 SMNVEV (reference sequence).

This clonotype was counted only a few times. The V and J genes are TRBV15 and TRBJ2-5; 14 bases are a match to TRBD2. The CDR3 sequence is 16 residues long. V was clipped by 7 bases and J by 2 bases; unmatched bases: 6. Germline loops: CDR1 LNHNV, CDR2 YYDKDF (reference sequence). The CDR3 region is CATTAGLAGVQETQYF. For the CDR3, the DNA is TGTGCCACCACCGCGGGACTAGCGGGAGTACAAGAGACCCAGTACTTC. Based on the CDR3 plus reference TRBV15 and TRBJ2-5, the full variable domain is DAMVIQNPRYQVTQFGKPVTLSCSQTLNHNVMYWYQQKSSQAPKLLFHYYDKDFNNEADTPDNFQSRRPNTSFCFLDIRSPGLGDTAMYLCATTAGLAGVQETQYFGPGTRLLVL.

This clonotype was counted between two and nine times. Here the CDR3 reads CASSLGGDSAYEQYF. CDR3 DNA: TGTGCCAGCAGCTTAGGCGGGGATTCAGCCTACGAGCAGTACTTC. The chain employs TRBV7-9 and TRBJ2-7; D is possibly TRBD2 (6 bases). Germline values: CDR1 SEHNR, CDR2 FQNEAQ (reference sequence). CDR3 length equals 15 residues. The V gene lost 1 base and the J gene lost 2 bases, with 12 bases spanning the gap.

The sample holds one count of this clonotype. The rearrangement joins TRBV12-3 or TRBV12-4 to TRBJ2-5; TRBD2 agrees at 10 bases. The J call may not be correct, given that the DNA end is closer to TRBJ2-7. CDR3 length: 15 residues. CDR3 sequence reads: CASTSSGAGGYEQYF. In DNA, the CDR3 is TGTGCCAGCACCTCCTCTGGAGCGGGAGGGTACGAGCAGTACTTC.

The chain is built from TRBV28 and TRBJ2-1, with TRBD2 matching over 13 bases. In germline, CDR1 is MDHEN, CDR2 SYDVKM. There are 19 residues in the CDR3. J was trimmed by 4 bases and V by 4 bases; bases with no gene match: 13. CDR3 loop: CASSSITSGRALGYNEQFF. The CDR3 region has the DNA TGTGCCAGCAGTTCCATTACTAGCGGGAGGGCCTTAGGGTACAATGAGCAGTTCTTC.

V is TRBV12-3 or TRBV12-4 and J is TRBJ2-5, with 9 bases identical to TRBD2. V lost 6 bases and J lost 1; bases outside the gene matches: 12. CDR3 length: 17 residues. As DNA, the CDR3 is TGTGCCAGCAGCCCGATCGGACTAGCGAGGGGCCAAGAGACCCAGTACTTC. It yields the protein CASSPIGLARGQETQYF.

The chain recombines TRBV20-1 with TRBJ2-3; a possible D gene is TRBD2 (7 bases). The CDR3 consists of 15 residues. V lost 6 bases, J lost 3 bases, and 19 bases lay in between. The V gene's germline CDR1 is DFQATT and CDR2 SNEGSKA (reference sequence). CDR3 region: CSAPGGGLGTDTQYF. The CDR3 bases are TGCAGTGCCCCTGGCGGGGGCCTAGGTACAGATACGCAGTATTTT.

The rearrangement links TRBV30 to TRBJ1-4; D gene uncertain. The germline CDR1 and CDR2 sequences are GTSNPN and SVGIG (reference sequence). V shed 8 bases and J shed 3 bases, with 16 bases lying between them. The CDR3 covers 14 residues. This CDR3 reads CAGLPTAPNEKLFF. The DNA of the CDR3 is TGTGCCGGCCTCCCGACGGCGCCTAATGAAAAACTGTTTTTT.

The rearrangement uses TRBV7-2 and TRBJ2-2; TRBD2 aligns across 9 bases. Germline V gives CDR1 SGHTA, CDR2 FQGNSA. CDR3 length: 20 amino acids. V was pared by 0 bases and J by 1 base, with 12 bases of the junction left unmatched. The CDR3, as DNA: TGTGCCAGCAGCTTAGCGCTCCGCGGGAGGGCCCTCGTGAACACCGGGGAGCTGTTTTTT. This encodes CASSLALRGRALVNTGELFF.

This clonotype was detected once. The V gene is TRBV30, the J gene TRBJ2-5, with 14 bases identical to TRBD2. This CDR3 spans 20 amino acids. With V trimmed by 2 bases and J by 5 bases, 19 bases remained unmatched. Germline loops: CDR1 GTSNPN, CDR2 SVGIG (reference sequence). CDR3 sequence reads: CAWSRRRPPGLAGVRETQYF. Here the CDR3 DNA reads TGTGCCTGGAGTCGCCGACGTCCACCGGGACTAGCGGGAGTTCGGGAGACCCAGTACTTC.